This entry features one T cell receptor (beta chain) sequence. What it binds is unknown. These data originate in a study of cytomegalovirus exposure and HLA in healthy donors. Study conclusions and caveats: Judged likely to be a sequencing artifact was a cluster of highly shared sequence variants. TRBV6-2, TRBV6-3 and some other V segments were unresolvable in 87-base-pair reads.

Per the germline V gene, CDR1 is SGHNT and CDR2 is YYREEE (reference sequence). V shed 0 bases, J shed 2 bases, and the junction held 5 bases outside the gene matches. This CDR3 has 17 amino acids. Primers included in the PCR were 60 Vbeta and 13 Jbeta primers. Assay: immunoSEQ multiplex PCR; the TCRdb copy retains only in-frame clones and omits some. This sample has approximately 100,000 clones, with about 70% found just once. The V and J genes are TRBV5-4 and TRBJ2-3; TRBD2 agrees at 11 bases. Specimen: PBMCs. The source of this sequence is a boy between 5 and 17 years old in good health and CMV-seronegative. This CDR3 reads CASSLGGSGGATDTQYF. CDR3 nucleotides: TGTGCCAGCAGCTTGGGGGGTAGCGGGGGGGCCACAGATACGCAGTATTTT.